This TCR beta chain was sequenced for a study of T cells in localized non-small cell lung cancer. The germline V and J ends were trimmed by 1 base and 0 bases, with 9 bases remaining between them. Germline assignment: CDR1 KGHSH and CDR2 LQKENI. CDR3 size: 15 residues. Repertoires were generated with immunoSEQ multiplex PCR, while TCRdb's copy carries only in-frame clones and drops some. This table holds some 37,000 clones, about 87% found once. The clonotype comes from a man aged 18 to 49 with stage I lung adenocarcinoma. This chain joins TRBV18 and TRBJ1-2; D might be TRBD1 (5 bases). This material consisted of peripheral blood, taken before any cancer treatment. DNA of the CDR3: TGTGCCAGCTCACCACAGACAGAGACTAACTATGGCTACACCTTC. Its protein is CASSPQTETNYGYTF.